The present TCR beta chain was sequenced within a study of shared clonotypes between healthy human individuals. Germline V gives CDR1 SQVTM, CDR2 ANQGSEA. The CDR3 length is 15 residues. Between the trimmed V and J ends, which lost 7 bases and 4 bases, there was a span of 22 bases. TCRdb keeps only in-frame clones here, not all; method: immunoSEQ multiplex PCR. The sample consists of around 500,000 clones, 70% to 85% of them appearing once. This clone came up once. This clonotype originated in a woman in her thirties or forties in good health. Some clones in this sample may be carry-over from other donors' samples. Source material: PBMCs. The chain has TRBV29-1 and TRBJ2-5; D tentatively fits TRBD1 or TRBD2 (5 bases each). The CDR3 DNA follows: TGCAGCGCACTAAGCACGGGGACCCCCTCAGAGACCCAGTACTTC. Amino acids: CSALSTGTPSETQYF.